Below are 20 T cell receptor beta chains sequenced from a single sample in a study of cytomegalovirus exposure and HLA in healthy donors. In the PCR, 60 Vbeta and 13 Jbeta primers were used. The assay was immunoSEQ multiplex PCR, and TCRdb's table has in-frame clones only and misses some. The table includes about 170,000 clones, 60% to 85% detected once. The sequencing sample was made of PBMCs. The receptors come from a female donor in good health and CMV-seronegative.

The gene calls are TRBV2 and TRBJ1-5; the D is unclear. The CDR3 length is 14 residues. The V gene's germline CDR1 is SNHLY and CDR2 FYNNEI. Trimming removed 6 bases from V and 6 bases from J, with 15 bases in between. CDR3 residues: CASRSTGGSQPQHF. CDR3 in DNA: TGTGCCAGCAGGTCCACGGGAGGATCTCAGCCCCAGCATTTT.

The chain uses TRBV28 and TRBJ1-1; D is perhaps TRBD1 (5 bases). Germline assignment: CDR1 MDHEN and CDR2 SYDVKM. V lost 3 bases and J lost 8, with 16 bases in between. The CDR3 is 14 amino acids. CDR3 nucleotides: TGTGCCAGCAGTTTTTGGGGCATGGGTAGAGAAGCTTTCTTT. Its protein is CASSFWGMGREAFF.

J is TRBJ1-2 and V is TRBV2; D is ambiguous. Deletions cut 4 bases from V and 1 base from J, with 7 bases between. The CDR3 spans 13 residues. Per germline, CDR1 SNHLY and CDR2 FYNNEI. The chain's CDR3 is CASSVTVNYGYTF. The CDR3 coding sequence is TGTGCCAGCAGTGTTACTGTTAACTATGGCTACACCTTC.

This chain joins TRBV19 and TRBJ2-2; D is possibly TRBD2 (6 bases). The CDR3 is 16 residues long. V shed 8 bases and J shed 5 bases, with 21 bases lying between them. CDR1 is LNHDA and CDR2 is SQIVND in the germline V gene (reference sequence). CDR3: CASYLGSLGRTGELFF. The DNA of the CDR3 is TGTGCCAGTTACCTCGGGAGTTTGGGAAGGACCGGGGAGCTGTTTTTT.

This chain joins TRBV6-1 and TRBJ2-7, with a weak D call TRBD2 (5 bases). The germline V and J ends were trimmed by 5 bases and 3 bases, with 14 bases remaining between them. Germline V gene data show CDR1 as MNHNS and CDR2 as SASEGT. The CDR3 is made up of 14 amino acids. The CDR3 region is CASSLEGGGYEQYF. The CDR3 nucleotides are TGTGCCAGCAGTCTCGAAGGAGGCGGCTACGAGCAGTACTTC.

The genes are TRBV6-5 and TRBJ1-1, with D tentatively TRBD1 (6 bases). With 6 bases removed from V and 1 base from J, the gap between germline ends came to 9 bases. The germline gives CDR1 MNHEY, CDR2 SVGAGI. The CDR3 covers 13 residues. The CDR3 is CASRLQGNTEAFF. CDR3 DNA sequence: TGTGCCAGCAGGCTACAGGGGAACACTGAAGCTTTCTTT.

The chain combines TRBV27 with TRBJ1-5; 10 nucleotides match TRBD1. The V segment lost 7 bases and the J segment 6 bases; nucleotides outside the gene matches: 12. Germline V gene lookup returns CDR1 MNHEY and CDR2 SMNVEV (reference sequence). The CDR3 length is 16 residues. CDR3 amino acids: CASTSPPGQGSQPQHF. CDR3 nucleotides: TGTGCCAGCACTTCCCCGCCGGGACAGGGGAGTCAGCCCCAGCATTTT.

This clone appeared a single time. The chain is built from TRBV25-1 and TRBJ1-1, with 10 positions matching TRBD1. J was trimmed by 5 bases and V by 3 bases; bases with no gene match: 9. Germline V gene data show CDR1 as MGHDK and CDR2 as SYGVNS. The CDR3 covers 16 residues. CDR3 bases: TGTGCCAGCAGTGACCCGACAGGGGGCGTTGATACTGAAGCTTTCTTT. This codes for CASSDPTGGVDTEAFF.

In its sample, this clone was seen a few times. This chain connects TRBV5-4 to TRBJ1-6; 8 nucleotides line up with TRBD1. V lost 5 bases, J lost 7 bases, and 5 bases stayed unmatched. The CDR3 runs to 14 residues. CDR1 SGHNT and CDR2 YYREEE come from the germline V gene (reference sequence). CDR3: CASSSTGENSPLHF. As DNA, the CDR3 is TGTGCCAGCAGTTCGACAGGGGAAAATTCACCCCTCCACTTT.

This clone occurred a few times. The V call is TRBV5-4, the J call TRBJ2-3, with 13 bases lining up with TRBD2. Trimming cost V 4 bases and J 3 bases; bases outside gene matches: 8. Germline CDR1 reads SGHNT; CDR2 reads YYREEE (reference sequence). There are 17 residues in the CDR3. The CDR3 nucleotides are TGTGCCAGCAGCCGCGGGACTAGCGGGATGTGGACAGATACGCAGTATTTT. Its translation: CASSRGTSGMWTDTQYF.

In its sample, this clone was seen a few times. The V and J genes are TRBV5-4 and TRBJ1-2; D may be TRBD1 (5 bases). The CDR3 loop spans 13 amino acids. V was cut by 0 bases and J by 8 bases, with 11 bases left in between. Germline V gene data show CDR1 as SGHNT and CDR2 as YYREEE (reference sequence). The CDR3 is CASSLGQGRGYTF. CDR3 sequence (DNA): TGTGCCAGCAGCTTGGGTCAGGGTCGGGGCTACACCTTC.

The V and J genes are TRBV30 and TRBJ1-2; D perhaps matches TRBD1 (5 bases). Per the germline V gene, CDR1 is GTSNPN and CDR2 is SVGIG (reference sequence). Deletions cut 3 bases from V and 7 bases from J, with 12 bases between. This CDR3 contains 12 residues. The CDR3 here is CAWSVGRSGYTF. The CDR3 DNA follows: TGTGCCTGGAGCGTGGGGCGGAGTGGCTACACCTTC.

This clone was observed a handful of times. The same CDR3 also results from other DNA sequences found in this sample. The V gene is TRBV7-9, the J gene TRBJ1-5; a weak D match, TRBD1 (5 bases). CDR1 SEHNR and CDR2 FQNEAQ come from the germline V gene (reference sequence). Trimming stripped 3 bases from V and 7 bases from J, with 10 bases between. The CDR3 covers 13 residues. The CDR3 DNA follows: TGTGCCAGCAGCTTCGAGGGGAGGCAGCCCCAGCATTTT. Its translation is CASSFEGRQPQHF.

This clone appeared a few times. The chain uses TRBV5-3 and TRBJ1-1, with D possibly being TRBD1 (5 bases). TRBV5-3 is an ORF; its function is uncertain. The CDR3 has 16 residues. V was cut by 4 bases and J by 0 bases, with 16 bases left in between. In DNA, the CDR3 is TGTGCCAGAAGCCCCAGGGTTTTACTTTTGAACACTGAAGCTTTCTTT. Its translation: CARSPRVLLLNTEAFF.

The chain uses TRBV27 and TRBJ1-3; 8 bases map to TRBD1. The V gene's germline CDR1 is MNHEY and CDR2 SMNVEV (reference sequence). The J segment lost 4 bases and the V segment lost 2 bases, leaving 4 bases of the junction unmatched. The CDR3 runs 15 residues. CDR3 residues: CASSLENRGGNTIYF. In DNA form, the CDR3 reads TGTGCCAGCAGTTTAGAGAACAGGGGGGGAAACACCATATATTTT.

The chain couples TRBV5-1 to TRBJ2-5; 8 positions match TRBD2. With V trimmed by 2 bases and J by 3 bases, 6 bases remained unmatched. The CDR3 runs 15 residues. From germline, CDR1 is SGHRS and CDR2 YFSETQ. The CDR3 DNA reads TGCGCCAGCAGCTTTTCTAGCGGGTCAAAAGAGACCCAGTACTTC. Its protein product is CASSFSSGSKETQYF.

J is TRBJ1-1 and V is TRBV7-2; possible D gene TRBD1, 5 bases. The CDR3 sequence is 13 residues long. Germline loops: CDR1 SGHTA, CDR2 FQGNSA. V was clipped by 5 bases and J by 7 bases, with 14 bases between them. CDR3 in DNA: TGTGCCAGCAGCCTTACGGGGGTGTATGAAGCTTTCTTT. This encodes CASSLTGVYEAFF.

V is TRBV30 and J is TRBJ2-5; TRBD1 might be the D (6 bases). Trimming cost V 6 bases and J 1 base, with 12 bases left between them. This CDR3 is built from 13 residues. Germline V gene data show CDR1 as GTSNPN and CDR2 as SVGIG (reference sequence). The CDR3 DNA is TGTGCCTGTACAAGAGGGGGCCAAGAGACCCAGTACTTC. It is translated as CACTRGGQETQYF.

As for this clone: Other DNA sequences of this sample code for an identical CDR3. The genes are TRBV6-5 and TRBJ1-2; D not resolved. From germline, CDR1 is MNHEY and CDR2 SVGAGI. Trimming left V 2 bases short and J 2 bases short, with 12 bases between. This CDR3 comprises 15 residues. The CDR3 DNA reads as TGTGCCAGCAGTTACACGCACCGAGGGAACTATGGCTACACCTTC. Protein product: CASSYTHRGNYGYTF.

This clone came up a few times. The chain carries TRBV5-1 and TRBJ1-2; 8 bases agree with TRBD1. The germline V gene has CDR1 SGHRS and CDR2 YFSETQ. V gave up 5 bases and J gave up 5 bases; unmatched junction bases: 23. CDR3 size: 19 residues. For the CDR3, the DNA is TGCGCCAGCAGTCTTGACCCCGGACAGGGCCGTACGCCCGGTTATGGCTACACCTTC. Protein sequence: CASSLDPGQGRTPGYGYTF.